The table lists the clone carrying this TCR beta chain with a count of one. Its antigen remains unknown. These data originate in a study of shared clonotypes between healthy human individuals. Study donors comprised healthy, HIV-negative adults devoid of recent acute infection or vaccination. Study observations and caveats: Non-shared clonotypes were found to have lower generation probabilities than the clonotypes that were shared by all four of the sorted-subset donors. Shared across a few donors were about 4.8% of the naive CD4 clonotypes. Richness estimates generally favored naive over memory subsets.

Profiled with immunoSEQ multiplex PCR; TCRdb holds only in-frame clones, not every one. This sample has some 1,400,000 clones, with roughly 96% found just once. The CDR3 has 13 residues. V was cut by 4 bases and J by 4 bases, with 9 bases left in between. Germline assignment: CDR1 SGHRS and CDR2 YFSETQ. This clonotype was sampled from a man aged 30-40 years in good health. The sample taken for sequencing was naive CD4+ T cells sorted from blood. This sample's subset: CD45RA+ positively selected. The chain combines TRBV5-1 with TRBJ1-3; D ambiguous. CDR3 in DNA: TGCGCCAGCAGCCAATCGACAGGAAACACCATATATTTT. Translation gives CASSQSTGNTIYF.